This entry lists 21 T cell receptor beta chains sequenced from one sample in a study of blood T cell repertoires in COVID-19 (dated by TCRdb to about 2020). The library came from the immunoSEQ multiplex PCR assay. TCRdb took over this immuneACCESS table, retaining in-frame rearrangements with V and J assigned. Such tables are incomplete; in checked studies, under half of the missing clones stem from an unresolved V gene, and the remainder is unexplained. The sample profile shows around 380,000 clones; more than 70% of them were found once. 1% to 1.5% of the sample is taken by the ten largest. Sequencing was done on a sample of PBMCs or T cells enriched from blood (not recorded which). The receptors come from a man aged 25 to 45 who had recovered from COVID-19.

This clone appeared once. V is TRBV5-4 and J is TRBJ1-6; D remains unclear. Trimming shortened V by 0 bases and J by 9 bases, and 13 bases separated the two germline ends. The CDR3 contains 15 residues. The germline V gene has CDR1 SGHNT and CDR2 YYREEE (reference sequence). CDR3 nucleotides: TGTGCCAGCAGCTTGGAACCGGGTTCGGGTTCACCCCTCCACTTT. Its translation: CASSLEPGSGSPLHF.

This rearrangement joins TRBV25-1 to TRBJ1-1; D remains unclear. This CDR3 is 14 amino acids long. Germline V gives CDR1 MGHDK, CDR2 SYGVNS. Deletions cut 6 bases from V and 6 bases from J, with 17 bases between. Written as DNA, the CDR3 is TGTGCCAGCAGCCTTGGGTGGGCCGGTGCTGAAGCTTTCTTT. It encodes CASSLGWAGAEAFF. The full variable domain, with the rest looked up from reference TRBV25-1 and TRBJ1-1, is EADIYQTPRYLVIGTGKKITLECSQTMGHDKMYWYQQDPGMELHLIHYSYGVNSTEKGDLSSESTVSRIRTEHFPLTLESARPSHTSQYLCASSLGWAGAEAFFGQGTRLTVV.

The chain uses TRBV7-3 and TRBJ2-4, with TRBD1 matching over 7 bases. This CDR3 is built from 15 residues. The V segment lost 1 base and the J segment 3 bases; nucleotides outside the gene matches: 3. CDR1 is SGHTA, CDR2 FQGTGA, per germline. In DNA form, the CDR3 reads TGTGCCAGCAGCTTAAATGCAGGGGGCAAAAACATTCAGTACTTC. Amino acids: CASSLNAGGKNIQYF.

The DNA for the CDR3 is TGTGCCATCAGTGAGTCGAGGTTACGGGACAGGGGATACGAGCAGTACTTC. Its protein product is CAISESRLRDRGYEQYF. V and J are TRBV10-3 and TRBJ2-7; 10 bases agree with TRBD1. Losses at the gene ends were 0 bases for V and 4 bases for J; bases not matched to a gene: 9. Germline V gene sequence: CDR1 ENHRY, CDR2 SYGVKD. This CDR3 has 17 residues.

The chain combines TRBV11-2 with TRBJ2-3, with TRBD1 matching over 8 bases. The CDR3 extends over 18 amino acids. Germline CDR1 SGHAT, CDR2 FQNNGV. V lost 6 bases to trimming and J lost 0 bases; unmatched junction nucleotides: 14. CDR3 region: CASSRWGQVSSSTDTQYF. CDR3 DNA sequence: TGTGCCAGCAGTCGGTGGGGACAGGTGTCCTCTAGCACAGATACGCAGTATTTT.

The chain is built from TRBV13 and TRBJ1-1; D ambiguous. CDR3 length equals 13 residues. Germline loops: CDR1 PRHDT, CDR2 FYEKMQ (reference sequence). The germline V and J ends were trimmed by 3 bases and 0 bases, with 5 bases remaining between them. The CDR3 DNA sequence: TGTGCCAGCAGCTTCTCGGTGAACACTGAAGCTTTCTTT. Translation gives CASSFSVNTEAFF.

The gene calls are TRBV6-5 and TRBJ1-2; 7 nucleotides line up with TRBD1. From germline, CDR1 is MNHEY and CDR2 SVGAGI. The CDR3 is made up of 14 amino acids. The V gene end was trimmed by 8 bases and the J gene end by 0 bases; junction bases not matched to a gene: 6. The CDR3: CASPDRDPNYGYTF. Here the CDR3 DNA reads TGTGCCAGCCCTGACAGGGACCCTAACTATGGCTACACCTTC.

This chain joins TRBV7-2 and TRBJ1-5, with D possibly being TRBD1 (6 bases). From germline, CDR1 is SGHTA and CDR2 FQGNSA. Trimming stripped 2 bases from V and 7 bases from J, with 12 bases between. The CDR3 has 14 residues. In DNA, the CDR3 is TGTGCCAGCAGCTTAAGTCCGGGGGGCCAGCCCCAGCATTTT. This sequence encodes CASSLSPGGQPQHF.

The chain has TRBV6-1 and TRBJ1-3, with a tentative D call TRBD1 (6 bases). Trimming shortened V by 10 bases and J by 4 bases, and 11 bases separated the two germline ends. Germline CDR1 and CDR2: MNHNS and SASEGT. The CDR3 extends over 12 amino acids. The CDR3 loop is CAKRDKGNTIYF. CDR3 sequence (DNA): TGTGCCAAGAGGGACAAAGGAAACACCATATATTTT.

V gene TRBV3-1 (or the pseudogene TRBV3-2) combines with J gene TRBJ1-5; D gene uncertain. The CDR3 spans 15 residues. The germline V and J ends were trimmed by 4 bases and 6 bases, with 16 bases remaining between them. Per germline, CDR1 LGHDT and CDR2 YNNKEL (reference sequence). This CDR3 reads CASSPTSLPGQPQHF. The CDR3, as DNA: TGTGCCAGCAGCCCAACGTCCTTGCCGGGTCAGCCCCAGCATTTT.

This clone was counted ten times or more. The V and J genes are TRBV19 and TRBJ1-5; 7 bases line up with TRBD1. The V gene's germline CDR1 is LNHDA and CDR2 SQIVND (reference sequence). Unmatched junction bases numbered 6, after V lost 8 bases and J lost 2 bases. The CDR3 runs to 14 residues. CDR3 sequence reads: CASQGGLRNQPQHF. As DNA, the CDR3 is TGTGCCAGTCAGGGGGGTCTACGCAATCAGCCCCAGCATTTT.

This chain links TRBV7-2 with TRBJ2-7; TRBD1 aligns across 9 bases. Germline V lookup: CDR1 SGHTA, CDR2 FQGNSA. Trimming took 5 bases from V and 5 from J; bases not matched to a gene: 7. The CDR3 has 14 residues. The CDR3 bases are TGTGCCAGCAGCCCGGGACAGGGAGTCGACGAGCAGTACTTC. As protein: CASSPGQGVDEQYF.

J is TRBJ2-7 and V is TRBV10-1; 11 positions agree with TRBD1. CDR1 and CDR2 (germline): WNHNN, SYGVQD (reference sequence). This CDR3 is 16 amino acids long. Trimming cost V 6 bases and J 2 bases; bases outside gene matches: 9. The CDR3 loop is CASSARTGGLTYEQYF. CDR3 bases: TGCGCCAGCAGCGCCAGGACAGGGGGCTTGACCTACGAGCAGTACTTC.

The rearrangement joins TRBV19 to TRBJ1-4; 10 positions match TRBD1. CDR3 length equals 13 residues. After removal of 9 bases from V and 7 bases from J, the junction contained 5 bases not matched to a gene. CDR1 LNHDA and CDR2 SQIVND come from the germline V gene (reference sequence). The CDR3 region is CASSDRGVEKLFF. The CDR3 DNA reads TGTGCCAGCTCGGACAGGGGGGTTGAAAAACTGTTTTTT.

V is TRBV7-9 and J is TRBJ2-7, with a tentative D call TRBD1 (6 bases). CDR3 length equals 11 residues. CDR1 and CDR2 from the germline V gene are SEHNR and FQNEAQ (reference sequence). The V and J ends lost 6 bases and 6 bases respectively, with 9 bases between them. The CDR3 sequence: CASRGAIEQYF. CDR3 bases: TGTGCCAGCAGGGGGGCCATCGAGCAGTACTTC. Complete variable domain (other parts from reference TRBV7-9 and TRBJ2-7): DTGVSQNPRHKITKRGQNVTFRCDPISEHNRLYWYRQTLGQGPEFLTYFQNEAQLEKSRLLSDRFSAERPKGSFSTLEIQRTEQGDSAMYLCASRGAIEQYFGPGTRLTVT.

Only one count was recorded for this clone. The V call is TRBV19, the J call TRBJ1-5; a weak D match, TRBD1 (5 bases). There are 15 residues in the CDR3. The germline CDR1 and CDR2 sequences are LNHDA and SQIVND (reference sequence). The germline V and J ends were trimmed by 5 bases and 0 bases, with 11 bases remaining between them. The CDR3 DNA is TGTGCCAGTAGTCCAGGGTGGGGTAGCAATCAGCCCCAGCATTTT. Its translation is CASSPGWGSNQPQHF.

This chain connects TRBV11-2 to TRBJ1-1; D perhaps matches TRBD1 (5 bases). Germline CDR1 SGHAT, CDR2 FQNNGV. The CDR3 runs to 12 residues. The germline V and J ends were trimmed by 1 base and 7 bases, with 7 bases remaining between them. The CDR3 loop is CASSLGQIEAFF. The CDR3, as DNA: TGTGCCAGCAGCTTAGGACAGATTGAAGCTTTCTTT.

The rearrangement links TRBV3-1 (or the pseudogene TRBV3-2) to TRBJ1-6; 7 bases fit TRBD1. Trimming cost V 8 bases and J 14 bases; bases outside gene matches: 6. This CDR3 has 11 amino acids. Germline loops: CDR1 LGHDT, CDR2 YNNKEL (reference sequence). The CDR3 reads CASQGGLSLHF. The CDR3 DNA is TGTGCCAGCCAAGGGGGCCTATCCCTCCACTTT.

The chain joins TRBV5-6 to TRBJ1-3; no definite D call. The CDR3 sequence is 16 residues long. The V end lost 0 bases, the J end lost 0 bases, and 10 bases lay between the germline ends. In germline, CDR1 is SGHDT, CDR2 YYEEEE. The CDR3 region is CASSLAGGVSGNTIYF. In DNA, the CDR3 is TGTGCCAGCAGCTTGGCCGGCGGAGTCTCTGGAAACACCATATATTTT. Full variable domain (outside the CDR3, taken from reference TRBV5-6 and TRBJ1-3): DAGVTQSPTHLIKTRGQQVTLRCSPKSGHDTVSWYQQALGQGPQFIFQYYEEEERQRGNFPDRFSGHQFPNYSSELNVNALLLGDSALYLCASSLAGGVSGNTIYFGEGSWLTVV.

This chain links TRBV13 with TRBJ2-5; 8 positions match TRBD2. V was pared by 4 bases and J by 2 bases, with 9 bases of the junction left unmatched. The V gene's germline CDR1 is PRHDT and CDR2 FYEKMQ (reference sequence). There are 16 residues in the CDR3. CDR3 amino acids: CASSSRRTSRQETQYF. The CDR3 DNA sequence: TGTGCCAGCAGCTCCCGTAGGACTAGCCGACAAGAGACCCAGTACTTC.

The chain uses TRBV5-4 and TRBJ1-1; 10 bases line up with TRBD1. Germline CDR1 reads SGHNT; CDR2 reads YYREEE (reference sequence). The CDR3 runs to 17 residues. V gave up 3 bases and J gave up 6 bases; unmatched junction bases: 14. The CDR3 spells CASSSIGQGEYAPEAFF. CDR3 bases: TGTGCCAGCAGCTCCATCGGACAGGGGGAGTATGCTCCTGAAGCTTTCTTT. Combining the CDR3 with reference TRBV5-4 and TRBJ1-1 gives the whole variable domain ETGVTQSPTHLIKTRGQQVTLRCSSQSGHNTVSWYQQALGQGPQFIFQYYREEENGRGNFPPRFSGLQFPNYSSELNVNALELDDSALYLCASSSIGQGEYAPEAFFGQGTRLTVV.